Each of the 9 T cell receptor beta chains below was sequenced from the same sample in a study of CD8 T cells in Susac syndrome. RNA amounts of about 0.5 to 1 ug underwent reverse transcription with random hexamers. TCRdb reanalysed the immunoSEQ multiplex PCR reads using MiXCR and keeps one entry per CDR3 protein. This sample has hundreds of thousands of distinct CDR3 sequences, with over 85% found just once. The sample was CD4+ T cells from PBMCs. These receptors all stem from a human donor with multiple sclerosis.

The chain joins TRBV5-6 to TRBJ2-4, with D unclear. Trimming removed 0 bases from V and 0 bases from J, with 10 bases in between. Germline CDR1 is SGHDT and CDR2 is YYEEEE. This CDR3 contains 16 residues. The CDR3: CASSLGQQLAKNIQYF. The CDR3 DNA reads as TGTGCCAGCAGCTTGGGGCAGCAGCTAGCCAAAAACATTCAGTACTTC.

The chain uses TRBV20-1 and TRBJ2-3; D possibly corresponds to TRBD2 (6 bases). Trimming cost V 6 bases and J 1 base, with 11 bases left between them. The CDR3 is 13 residues long. The germline gives CDR1 DFQATT, CDR2 SNEGSKA (reference sequence). CDR3 sequence: CSADPGGTDTQYF. The CDR3, as DNA: TGCAGTGCGGATCCGGGAGGCACAGATACGCAGTATTTT.

The chain employs TRBV3-1 and TRBJ1-1; D gene unclear. Trimming removed 0 bases from V and 3 bases from J, with 11 bases in between. CDR3 length: 15 amino acids. CDR1 is LGHDT and CDR2 is YNNKEL in the germline V gene (reference sequence). As DNA, the CDR3 is TGTGCCAGCAGCCAAGATGTCGCGAGGGACACTGAAGCTTTCTTT. Its protein is CASSQDVARDTEAFF.

The chain employs TRBV28 and TRBJ2-7; D perhaps matches TRBD2 (6 bases). CDR1 is MDHEN and CDR2 is SYDVKM in the germline V gene. The CDR3 totals 15 residues. Trimming left V 0 bases short and J 0 bases short, with 9 bases between. CDR3 DNA sequence: TGTGCCAGCAGTTTATGGGAGGGGAGCTCCTACGAGCAGTACTTC. Amino acid sequence: CASSLWEGSSYEQYF. The whole variable domain, remainder taken from reference TRBV28 and TRBJ2-7, is DVKVTQSSRYLVKRTGEKVFLECVQDMDHENMFWYRQDPGLGLRLIYFSYDVKMKEKGDIPEGYSVSREKKERFSLILESASTNQTSMYLCASSLWEGSSYEQYFGPGTRLTVT.

V gene TRBV5-4 combines with J gene TRBJ2-1, with TRBD2 matching 10 bases. The CDR3 extends over 16 amino acids. V trimming: 5 bases; J trimming: 4 bases; junction bases outside the gene matches: 9. Germline CDR1 and CDR2: SGHNT and YYREEE (reference sequence). The CDR3 nucleotides read TGTGCCAGCAGGATTTCAGCGGGGGGGCGATACAATGAGCAGTTCTTC. Translated: CASRISAGGRYNEQFF.

The V and J genes are TRBV19 and TRBJ1-2, with no clear D. The germline gives CDR1 LNHDA, CDR2 SQIVND (reference sequence). The ends were cut back, 6 bases at V and 3 bases at J, with 17 bases in the middle. The CDR3 is 15 residues long. The CDR3 nucleotides read TGTGCCAGTAGCCCTTCGGGCGAGGGCTACTATGGCTACACCTTC. This translates into CASSPSGEGYYGYTF.

V is TRBV20-1 and J is TRBJ2-1; 9 bases are a match to TRBD1. CDR1 and CDR2 from the germline V gene are DFQATT and SNEGSKA (reference sequence). CDR3 size: 15 residues. The V and J ends lost 1 base and 2 bases, in that order; junction bases with no gene match: 3. The CDR3 DNA is TGCAGTGCTAGAGCCGGGGACAGGGCCTACAATGAGCAGTTCTTC. It yields the protein CSARAGDRAYNEQFF.

The chain couples TRBV3-1 to TRBJ2-3; D remains ambiguous. Germline V lookup: CDR1 LGHDT, CDR2 YNNKEL (reference sequence). The length of the CDR3 is 12 residues. Trimming took 5 bases from V and 6 from J, leaving 9 bases between them. The CDR3 sequence is CASSTTLDTQYF. CDR3 nucleotides: TGTGCCAGCAGCACGACTTTGGATACGCAGTATTTT.

The rearrangement joins TRBV3-1 to TRBJ1-1; 11 bases line up with TRBD1. V lost 2 bases and J lost 6; bases outside the gene matches: 14. The CDR3 is 18 residues long. Germline V CDR1 and CDR2: LGHDT, YNNKEL (reference sequence). Written as DNA, the CDR3 is TGTGCCAGCAGCCAAACGGACAGGGGGCTCATTTATCGAGCTGAAGCTTTCTTT. It encodes CASSQTDRGLIYRAEAFF.